The 24 T cell receptor beta chains listed next were all sequenced from one sample in a study of control samples from healthy donors and cancer patients. The repertoire was sequenced with immunoSEQ multiplex PCR; TCRdb's copy has only in-frame clones and lacks some. Of 100,000 to 150,000 clones in the sample, about 93% were seen once. Sequences were obtained from blood. The receptor set was obtained from a man younger than 35 in good health.

V is TRBV6-2 or TRBV6-3 and J is TRBJ1-5; D perhaps matches TRBD1 (6 bases). This CDR3 comprises 14 residues. The V gene's germline CDR1 is MNHEY and CDR2 SVGEGT. Between the trimmed V and J ends, which lost 4 bases and 12 bases, there was a span of 19 bases. The CDR3, as DNA: TGTGCCAGCAGTTCCGGCGACGGGGGCCGGCGCCAGCATTTT. The encoded protein is CASSSGDGGRRQHF.

This chain connects TRBV19 to TRBJ1-5, with 7 positions matching TRBD1. Per the germline V gene, CDR1 is LNHDA and CDR2 is SQIVND (reference sequence). V lost 5 bases to trimming and J lost 5 bases; unmatched junction nucleotides: 9. The CDR3 has 15 amino acids. CDR3 in DNA: TGTGCCAGTAGTCTAAGACAGGGCACGGATCAGCCCCAGCATTTT. Its protein product is CASSLRQGTDQPQHF.

The rearrangement uses TRBV27 and TRBJ1-1; tentatively, D is TRBD1 (5 bases). This CDR3 spans 12 amino acids. The germline V and J ends were trimmed by 4 bases and 4 bases, with 7 bases remaining between them. Per the germline V gene, CDR1 is MNHEY and CDR2 is SMNVEV (reference sequence). CDR3 residues: CASSSGGTEAFF. The CDR3 region has the DNA TGTGCCAGCAGTTCGGGGGGCACTGAAGCTTTCTTT.

In this sample, this clone turned up once. This chain connects TRBV6-5 to TRBJ2-3, with no clear D. The V end lost 2 bases, the J end lost 1 base, and 13 bases lay between the germline ends. The germline gives CDR1 MNHEY, CDR2 SVGAGI. The CDR3 totals 16 residues. CDR3: CASSYDSPQGTDTQYF. The CDR3 nucleotides read TGTGCCAGCAGTTACGATTCCCCCCAGGGCACAGATACGCAGTATTTT.

V is TRBV28 and J is TRBJ2-7, with D maybe TRBD2 (7 bases). V shed 6 bases and J shed 3 bases, with 15 bases lying between them. This CDR3 region has 14 residues. Per the germline V gene, CDR1 is MDHEN and CDR2 is SYDVKM. Here the CDR3 DNA reads TGTGCCAGCAGATCGGGGGGCCTAAGCTACGAGCAGTACTTC. Residues: CASRSGGLSYEQYF.

The DNA for the CDR3 is TGTGCCAGCAGCGTAGAAGGCGGGGAAGAGACCCAGTACTTC. This sequence encodes CASSVEGGEETQYF. The chain has TRBV9 and TRBJ2-5, with a tentative D call TRBD2 (6 bases). The CDR3 contains 14 residues. Germline V gives CDR1 SGDLS, CDR2 YYNGEE. V lost 0 bases and J 3 bases, leaving 9 bases between the germline ends.

The rearrangement joins TRBV6-6 to TRBJ1-5; D is unclear. This CDR3 spans 14 amino acids. CDR1 is MNHNY, CDR2 SVGAGI, per germline (reference sequence). The ends were cut back, 4 bases at V and 4 bases at J, with 11 bases in the middle. Written as DNA, the CDR3 is TGTGCCAGCAGTTCGCGTACGGAAAATCAGCCCCAGCATTTT. Amino acids: CASSSRTENQPQHF.

The chain is built from TRBV19 and TRBJ1-1, with D possibly matching TRBD1 (5 bases). The CDR3 has 15 amino acids. V gave up 1 base and J gave up 3 bases, with 12 bases separating them. From germline, CDR1 is LNHDA and CDR2 SQIVND (reference sequence). The CDR3 coding sequence is TGTGCCAGTAGTATAGTCGAGGGCAGGGACACTGAAGCTTTCTTT. This codes for CASSIVEGRDTEAFF. Supplemented by reference TRBV19 and TRBJ1-1, the full variable domain reads DGGITQSPKYLFRKEGQNVTLSCEQNLNHDAMYWYRQDPGQGLRLIYYSQIVNDFQKGDIAEGYSVSREKKESFPLTVTSAQKNPTAFYLCASSIVEGRDTEAFFGQGTRLTVV.

The chain is built from TRBV14 and TRBJ1-1; no clear D. The germline CDR1 and CDR2 sequences are SGHDN and FVKESK. The CDR3 is made up of 14 amino acids. Trimming left V 2 bases short and J 6 bases short, with 13 bases between. The CDR3 bases are TGTGCCAGCAGCCAAATGAAGAGGGTCTCTGAAGCTTTCTTT. Protein: CASSQMKRVSEAFF.

V and J are TRBV6-5 and TRBJ2-1; TRBD1 agrees at 7 bases. CDR3 length: 14 amino acids. The V segment lost 6 bases and the J segment 8 bases; nucleotides outside the gene matches: 10. In germline, CDR1 is MNHEY, CDR2 SVGAGI. The CDR3 DNA reads TGTGCCAGCAGGGAGAGACAGGGATTCTATGAGCAGTTCTTC. This translates into CASRERQGFYEQFF.

V is TRBV5-6 and J is TRBJ2-4, with a weak D call TRBD2 (5 bases). This CDR3 has 12 residues. V lost 3 bases and J 8 bases, leaving 9 bases between the germline ends. The germline CDR1 and CDR2 sequences are SGHDT and YYEEEE. The CDR3 protein is CASSSGFHIQYF. The CDR3 DNA reads as TGTGCCAGCAGCTCGGGGTTCCACATTCAGTACTTC. The full variable domain, rest sourced from reference TRBV5-6 and TRBJ2-4, is DAGVTQSPTHLIKTRGQQVTLRCSPKSGHDTVSWYQQALGQGPQFIFQYYEEEERQRGNFPDRFSGHQFPNYSSELNVNALLLGDSALYLCASSSGFHIQYFGAGTRLSVL.

V usage is TRBV19 and J usage is TRBJ2-7; TRBD2 matches 9 bases. The CDR3 totals 14 residues. Germline values: CDR1 LNHDA, CDR2 SQIVND (reference sequence). Trimming at V came to 6 bases and at J to 2 bases, leaving 5 bases not matched to a gene. The CDR3 spells CASRAGGGTYEQYF. The CDR3 DNA reads TGTGCCAGTAGGGCGGGGGGGGGCACCTACGAGCAGTACTTC.

This rearrangement joins TRBV15 to TRBJ1-3, with no clear D. The CDR3 contains 13 residues. Deletions cut 6 bases from V and 0 bases from J, with 6 bases between. CDR1 and CDR2 (germline): LNHNV, YYDKDF (reference sequence). The CDR3 loop is CATSSYSGNTIYF. The CDR3 nucleotides read TGTGCCACCAGTTCGTACTCTGGAAACACCATATATTTT.

The chain uses TRBV12-3 or TRBV12-4 and TRBJ2-3; TRBD1 or TRBD2 may be the D gene (6 bases each). V lost 4 bases and J 7 bases, leaving 12 bases between the germline ends. The CDR3 extends over 13 amino acids. The CDR3 DNA is TGTGCCAGCAGTTCCAGGGGCGGGAATACGCAGTATTTT. It is translated as CASSSRGGNTQYF.

This sequence joins TRBV10-3 and TRBJ2-1; TRBD2 aligns across 12 bases. Losses at the gene ends were 0 bases for V and 8 bases for J; bases not matched to a gene: 17. The CDR3 sequence is 20 residues long. The germline gives CDR1 ENHRY, CDR2 SYGVKD. DNA for the CDR3: TGTGCCATCAGTGAGTCTGCAACTAGCGGGAGGACCCCGGAAGCAGATGAGCAGTTCTTC. Translating gives CAISESATSGRTPEADEQFF.

This chain uses TRBV11-3 with TRBJ2-1; 11 bases fit TRBD2. Germline V lookup: CDR1 SGHNT, CDR2 YENEEA. V trimming: 1 base; J trimming: 5 bases; junction bases outside the gene matches: 4. The CDR3 covers 16 residues. The DNA for the CDR3 is TGTGCCAGCAGCTTAGCCGGGACTAGCGGAAACAATGAGCAGTTCTTC. Translation gives CASSLAGTSGNNEQFF.

This clone was detected only once. V gene TRBV29-1 combines with J gene TRBJ2-5, with TRBD2 as a possible D gene (6 bases). V was pared by 3 bases and J by 2 bases, with 19 bases between. The CDR3 length is 16 residues. The V gene's germline CDR1 is SQVTM and CDR2 ANQGSEA. This CDR3 is CSVDGRGGGVQETQYF. As DNA, the CDR3 is TGCAGCGTTGACGGGCGGGGTGGAGGGGTACAAGAGACCCAGTACTTC.

The chain uses TRBV2 and TRBJ2-1; D gene uncertain. The CDR3 is made up of 13 amino acids. Germline V gives CDR1 SNHLY, CDR2 FYNNEI. Between the trimmed V and J ends, which lost 9 bases and 1 base, there was a span of 10 bases. CDR3 DNA sequence: TGTGCCAGTAAAGGGCGATCCTACAATGAGCAGTTCTTC. Protein product: CASKGRSYNEQFF.

The chain employs TRBV30 and TRBJ1-1; D ambiguous. V lost 2 bases, J lost 2 bases, and 21 bases lay in between. The length of the CDR3 is 17 residues. Per germline, CDR1 GTSNPN and CDR2 SVGIG (reference sequence). The CDR3 loop is CAWSIFRGSEVNTEAFF. The CDR3 DNA is TGTGCCTGGAGTATATTCCGAGGTAGCGAGGTCAACACTGAAGCTTTCTTT.

V is TRBV10-1 and J is TRBJ2-7; D perhaps matches TRBD2 (6 bases). CDR1 WNHNN and CDR2 SYGVQD come from the germline V gene (reference sequence). V shed 10 bases and J shed 0 bases, with 16 bases lying between them. This CDR3 has 14 residues. The CDR3 region is CAKVGGRSSYEQYV. The CDR3 DNA reads as TGCGCCAAGGTGGGTGGGAGGAGCTCCTACGAGCAGTACGTC.

In the case of this clone: Other nucleotide sequences in the sample specify the same CDR3. The CDR3: CSASGTDTQYF. DNA of the CDR3: TGCAGTGCTAGCGGGACAGATACGCAGTATTTT. The gene calls are TRBV20-1 and TRBJ2-3; D uncertain. This CDR3 contains 11 residues. Germline V CDR1 and CDR2: DFQATT, SNEGSKA (reference sequence). V was clipped by 3 bases and J by 3 bases, with 4 bases between them.

This chain connects TRBV2 to TRBJ1-1; D is unclear. Trimming took off 2 bases at V and 11 bases at J, with 12 bases between the two ends. Per germline, CDR1 SNHLY and CDR2 FYNNEI. The CDR3 contains 12 residues. The DNA for the CDR3 is TGTGCCAGCAGTGAAATACCACCGAGGGCTTTCTTT. This gives the protein CASSEIPPRAFF.

The CDR3 protein is CAWSVRRVQGGIYQETQYF. The CDR3 DNA reads as TGTGCCTGGAGTGTACGGAGGGTACAGGGGGGAATCTACCAAGAGACCCAGTACTTC. The genes are TRBV30 and TRBJ2-5; 8 positions agree with TRBD1. Trimming removed 0 bases from V and 0 bases from J; junction bases left unmatched: 15. The CDR3 length is 19 residues. CDR1 GTSNPN and CDR2 SVGIG come from the germline V gene (reference sequence).

This clone appeared a single time. The sample holds other DNA sequences that translate to the same CDR3. The chain recombines TRBV11-3 with TRBJ2-3; D call uncertain. V lost 1 base, J lost 5 bases, and 4 bases lay in between. The CDR3 has 12 amino acids. CDR1 is SGHNT and CDR2 is YENEEA in the germline V gene. The CDR3 nucleotides read TGTGCCAGCAGCTTAGGTCTAGATACGCAGTATTTT. It is translated as CASSLGLDTQYF.